This T cell receptor beta chain was observed in a study of T cell responses to AZD1222 COVID-19 vaccine. Repertoires were generated with immunoSEQ multiplex PCR, while TCRdb's copy carries only in-frame clones and drops some. The table lists about 34,000 clones, approximately 78% of them singletons. From germline, CDR1 is LGHDT and CDR2 YNNKEL (reference sequence). V was clipped by 6 bases and J by 8 bases; unmatched bases: 10. The CDR3 runs 15 residues. The rearrangement joins TRBV3-1 (or the pseudogene TRBV3-2) to TRBJ1-4; the match to TRBD1 covers 9 bases. Here the sequenced sample was peripheral blood, taken 28 days after the second AZD1222 dose. This receptor was identified in an adult who received the AZD1222 COVID-19 vaccine. The CDR3 spells CASSLPTGGREKLFF. Here the CDR3 DNA reads TGTGCCAGCAGTCTCCCGACAGGGGGTCGGGAAAAACTGTTTTTT.